This T cell receptor (beta chain) was retrieved from a study of cytomegalovirus exposure and HLA in healthy donors (dated by TCRdb to between 2016 and 2019). In terms of the full investigation: The 500 to 800 repertoires of the first cohort and the approximately 110 validation repertoires were produced on the same platform, according to a later analysis. To predict cytomegalovirus infection status, the study combined high-throughput TCR immunosequencing, statistical association of individual TCRs with disease status, and machine learning. The study aimed to test whether cataloging public T cell receptors could reveal signatures of past pathogen exposure. Besides the first cohort of some 670 subjects, a separate validation cohort made up of about 120 different subjects was used. On the study overall, not on this receptor specifically: The classifier was reported to diagnose cytomegalovirus status with high specificity and sensitivity in both the original and validation cohorts. While some public TCRs were present in many individuals, most TCR sequences turned up only very rarely across donors. In vitro tests confirmed that a few of the cytomegalovirus-associated TCR beta chains recognize cytomegalovirus antigens. The study listed 164 TCR beta chains as associated with cytomegalovirus. According to the authors, the approach could potentially be generalized to other disease states and immunological phenotypes. All 120 or so repertoires were used to score co-occurrence in the validation cohort in a later analysis, because that analysis had no HLA typing for the cohort. A later analysis found that TCRs clustered in the first cohort also tended to co-occur in the 95 to 150 validation repertoires, with more than 90% of cluster scores above 0.

V was cut back by 5 bases and J by 10 bases, leaving a gap of 17 bases between them. The CDR1 and CDR2 encoded by the germline V gene (reference sequence) are SEHNR and FQNEAQ. Inclusive of the bounding cysteine and phenylalanine, the CDR3 is 14 residues long. The CDR3 DNA has 42 bases and is translated from base 1. To prepare the library, the immunoSEQ multiplex PCR assay was applied. The study's own analysis went as follows. A statistical classification framework was built to diagnose cytomegalovirus status from the catalog of TCR beta chain sequences. In TCRdb, the immuneACCESS table is reduced to in-frame sequences with V and J assigned. These tables do not hold every clone; where another copy was compared, an unresolved V gene accounts for under half, and the others remain unexplained. D and trimming were read from the DNA, whereas the V and J calls and clone size are those reported in that table. The sample table contains approximately 39,000 clones; only one count was recorded for over 80% of them. Of the sample, approximately 3.2% falls within the top ten clones.

In this sample, this clone turned up a few times. What antigen it recognizes has not been identified. Base qualities are not provided; no much larger clone lies one nucleotide away. Donors formed part of the validation cohort, which comprised over a hundred subjects and was distinct from the first cohort of 550 to 850 subjects. This TCR was recovered from a man in his late teens or twenties in good health and CMV-seronegative. Sequenced sample: PBMCs. This receptor chain uses TRBV7-9 and TRBJ1-4; no D gene is confidently identified. The DNA sequence is TGTGCCAGCAGCGCCCACACTACCGAAGGAAAACTGTTTTTT. The resulting protein is CASSAHTTEGKLFF.